This TCR beta chain comes out of a study of T cells in Graves' hyperthyroidism and ophthalmopathy (dated by TCRdb to about 2019). A note on the overall study: Peripheral blood was collected at initial diagnosis, before any treatment. To identify distinguishing TCR V-J signatures, a discovery cohort of 90 to 100 patients was used, comprising 40 to 45 with Graves' ophthalmopathy and about 59 with stable Graves' hyperthyroidism. Prospective prediction of ophthalmopathy was tested in an independent validation cohort of some 20 hyperthyroidism patients and 17 patients who later progressed to ophthalmopathy. The roughly 91 discovery patients were randomly divided into training and test sets at a 7:3 ratio. Thyroid tissue and blood T-cell repertoires from more than five Graves' hyperthyroidism patients were also compared in the study. Once sampling was done, hyperthyroidism patients were given methimazole at a starting dose of 30 mg daily, whereas ophthalmopathy patients were given high-dose intravenous methylprednisolone. According to the paper, TCR Vbeta CDR3 sequencing was carried out on over 130 peripheral blood samples, which came from around 43 ophthalmopathy, around 75 hyperthyroidism and roughly 17 progressor patients.

The hyperthyroidism patients were between 18 and 65 years old and newly diagnosed, with a disease duration of less than 2 months. Any patient with an uncontrolled infection, another autoimmune disease, pregnancy or lactation was excluded. Diagnoses were based on clinical symptoms, serum thyroxine and TRAb, thyroid ultrasound and orbital computed tomography. For progressor patients, blood was drawn at the first diagnosis of hyperthyroidism, before any ophthalmopathy symptoms had appeared. PBMCs were isolated from about 10 ml of fresh peripheral blood by Ficoll-Paque density gradient centrifugation. Progressor patients were initially diagnosed with Graves' hyperthyroidism and developed ophthalmopathy during follow-up. Total RNA was extracted with Trizol reagent, and quality was checked on an Agilent 2100 Bioanalyzer. According to the germline V gene (reference sequence), CDR1 reads GTSNPN and CDR2 reads SVGIG. Compared with germline, V lacks 1 base and J lacks 5 bases; bases without a gene match: 8. The CDR3 runs 15 amino acids, cysteine and phenylalanine included. Only the CDR3 portion is preserved as DNA: 45 bases, with reading frame beginning at the first base.

Amplification of TCR beta CDR3 regions was carried out from RNA transcripts. The TCR CDR3 was subjected to a first round of RT-PCR using the HTBI primer set and the Qiagen OneStep RT-PCR kit. Libraries were constructed in a second round of multiplex PCR, after which size selection and purification were performed. Paired-end sequencing of the libraries was performed with 100 bp reads on an Illumina HiSeq2000. Turning to the authors' computational methods: SOAPnuke was used to process the raw data, with reads discarded if the reads contained adapters or uncalled bases, had a mean Phred below 15, or lacked an exact constant-primer or identifier match. High-quality paired reads were merged using COPE v1.2.5, and each unique nucleotide sequence was defined as a clonotype. Clonotypes were aligned to IMGT TRBV, TRBD and TRBJ reference segments using MiTCR v1.1. The analysis included only V-J combinations with a frequency above 0.0001, which together covered over 98% of the repertoires. The TCS score was defined as the ratio of F50 (clonal expansion) to E x V (chaos), calculated using BLOSUM62-based TCRdist between CDR3 peptides within each V-J. Welch's t-statistics and random forest reduced 500 to 550 V-J features to under 15, which were used in a naive Bayes classifier (R e1071). Clones were called with MiXCR by TCRdb after fastp trimmed the public reads at Q25, and only in-frame beta chains were retained. Every distinct CDR3 protein forms one entry, paired with its most common genes and DNA. These V and J calls rely on TCRdb rather than the paper's analysis. The table for this sample lists a few hundred thousand distinct CDR3 sequences; roughly 15% of them were counted only once. The ten largest clones add up to over 30% of the sample.

Broader findings and caveats from the paper: In validation, progression to ophthalmopathy was predicted by the model with roughly 69% sensitivity and nearly 75% specificity, a median of about 6.8 months before onset. No statistical method was used to fix the sample size in advance, and group allocation was not hidden from the investigators. Blood samples also contained most of the expanded thyroid clonotypes (frequency above 0.001), which suggests that blood repertoires may reflect thyroid immune responses. A model built on a 13 V-J signature distinguished ophthalmopathy from stable hyperthyroidism, reaching about 88% sensitivity and 81.08% specificity in cross-validation and 80%/75% in testing.

This clonotype was observed at least ten times. Its antigen has not been determined. No much larger clone exists at a distance of one base, and base qualities are not known. The chain links TRBV30 with TRBJ2-1; 7 central bases correspond to TRBD1. This TCR derives from a woman aged 45-60 years with Graves' hyperthyroidism that later progressed to Graves' ophthalmopathy. The sequencing sample was made of blood. The CDR3 corresponds to CAWSGNRGFNNEQFF. Here is the DNA: TGTGCCTGGAGTGGAAACAGGGGATTTAACAATGAGCAGTTCTTC.